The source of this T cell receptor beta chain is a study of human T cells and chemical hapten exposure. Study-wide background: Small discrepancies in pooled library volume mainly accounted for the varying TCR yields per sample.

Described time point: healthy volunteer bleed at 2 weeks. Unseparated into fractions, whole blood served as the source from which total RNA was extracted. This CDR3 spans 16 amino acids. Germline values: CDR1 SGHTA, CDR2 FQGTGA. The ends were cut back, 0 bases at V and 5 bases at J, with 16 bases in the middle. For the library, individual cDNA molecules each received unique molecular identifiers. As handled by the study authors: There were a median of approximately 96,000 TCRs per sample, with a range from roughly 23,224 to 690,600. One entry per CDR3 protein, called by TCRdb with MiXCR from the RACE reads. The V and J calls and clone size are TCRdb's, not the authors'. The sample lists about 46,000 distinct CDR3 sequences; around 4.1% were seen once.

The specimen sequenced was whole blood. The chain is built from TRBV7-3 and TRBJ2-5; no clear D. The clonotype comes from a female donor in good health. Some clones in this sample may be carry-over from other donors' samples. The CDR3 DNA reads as TGTGCCAGCAGCTTAACCCTGGATCTCGAACGGGAGACCCAGTACTTC. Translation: CASSLTLDLERETQYF.